Included here is one TCR beta chain sequence, with context. Authors' analysis steps: Amplification from reference gene primers served as the basis for estimated nucleated cell counts. The data were produced by immunoSEQ multiplex PCR, yet TCRdb's version contains in-frame clones alone and is incomplete. V and J calls and clone size are those listed in that table; D and trimming were worked out from the DNA. The data hold around 100,000 clones, with roughly 85% observed a single time. The data stem from a study of blood T cell repertoires in COVID-19. The sequenced sample consisted of peripheral blood. The source is a woman in her sixties or seventies with acute or convalescent COVID-19.

The CDR3 spells CASSHAGGAYNEQFF. CDR3 DNA: TGTGCCAGCAGCCATGCGGGGGGTGCCTACAATGAGCAGTTCTTC. The rearrangement joins TRBV4-2 to TRBJ2-1; 8 bases agree with TRBD2. The germline V gene has CDR1 LGHNA and CDR2 YNFKEQ. V trimming: 3 bases; J trimming: 2 bases; junction bases outside the gene matches: 3. The CDR3 consists of 15 residues.